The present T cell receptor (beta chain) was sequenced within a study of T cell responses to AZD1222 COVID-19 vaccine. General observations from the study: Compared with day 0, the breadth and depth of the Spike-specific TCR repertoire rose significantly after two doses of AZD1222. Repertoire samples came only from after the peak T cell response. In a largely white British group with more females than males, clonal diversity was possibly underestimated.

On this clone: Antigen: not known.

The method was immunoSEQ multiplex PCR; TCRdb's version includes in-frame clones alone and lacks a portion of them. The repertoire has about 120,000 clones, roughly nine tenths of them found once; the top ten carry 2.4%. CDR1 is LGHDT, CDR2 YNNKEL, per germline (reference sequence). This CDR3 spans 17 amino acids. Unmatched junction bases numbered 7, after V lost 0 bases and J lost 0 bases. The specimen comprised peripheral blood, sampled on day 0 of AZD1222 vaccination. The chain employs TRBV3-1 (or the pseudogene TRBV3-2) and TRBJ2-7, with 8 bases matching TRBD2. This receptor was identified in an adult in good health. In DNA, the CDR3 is TGTGCCAGCAGCCAAGATTTGATAGCGGGAAGCTCCTACGAGCAGTACTTC. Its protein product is CASSQDLIAGSSYEQYF.